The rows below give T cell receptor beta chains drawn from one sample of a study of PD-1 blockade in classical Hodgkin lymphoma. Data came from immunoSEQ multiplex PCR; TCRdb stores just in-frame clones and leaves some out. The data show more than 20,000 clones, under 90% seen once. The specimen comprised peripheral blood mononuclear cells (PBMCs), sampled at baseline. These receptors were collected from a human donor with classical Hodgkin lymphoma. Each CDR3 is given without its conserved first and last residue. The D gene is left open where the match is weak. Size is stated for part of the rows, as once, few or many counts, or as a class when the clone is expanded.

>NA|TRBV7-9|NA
ASTALMNTEAF
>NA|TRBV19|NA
ASSIERGATEAF
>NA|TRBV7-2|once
ASSPTNYGYT
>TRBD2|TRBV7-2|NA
ASSLATSGLVTGELF
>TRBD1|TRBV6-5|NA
ASLATGRNYGYT
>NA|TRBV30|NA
AWSRQNSNQPQH
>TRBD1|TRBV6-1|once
ASSTRQGGTEAF
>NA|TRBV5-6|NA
ASSFRQRNEQF
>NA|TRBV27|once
ASSFAGNYGYT
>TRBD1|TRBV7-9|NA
ASSPEGARNEKLF
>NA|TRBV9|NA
ASSVGAGGREKLF